This entry concerns a single T cell receptor (beta chain). The antigen is unknown. Sequenced by immunoSEQ multiplex PCR; TCRdb stores in-frame clones only, minus some. Counted here are approximately 99,000 clones, around 96% occurring once; the ten biggest clones make up about 2.1%. This record belongs to a study of OX40 agonist ivuxolimab in advanced cancers. As for the study in general: Treatment of patients was with ivuxolimab, an agonistic anti-OX40 (CD134) antibody. Three patients responded partially, comprising one with hepatocellular carcinoma and two with cutaneous melanoma.

Overall study results and limits: Dose levels from 0.1 to 3.0 mg/kg saw CD4+ and CD8+ blood T cells expand clonally by week 6.

J was trimmed by 6 bases and V by 1 base; bases with no gene match: 10. The germline gives CDR1 MGHRA, CDR2 YSYEKL. CDR3 length: 17 amino acids. This material consisted of CD4+ or CD8+ T cells sorted from blood, taken in a trial of the OX40 agonist ivuxolimab. The chain has TRBV4-1 and TRBJ2-1; 9 nucleotides align to TRBD2. This sequence was found in an adult with an advanced solid tumor such as melanoma, head and neck, liver or kidney cancer. CDR3 sequence reads: CASSQAAAGGPLNEQFF. In DNA form, the CDR3 reads TGCGCCAGCAGCCAAGCCGCCGCGGGGGGGCCTCTCAATGAGCAGTTCTTC.